This TCR beta chain originates from a study of T cell repertoires in cytomegalovirus infection (dated by TCRdb to the late 2010s). As for the study more broadly: The peptide stimulations were aimed at well-studied HLA-B-restricted epitopes as well as recently identified HLA-C-restricted CMV epitopes, whose presentation resists viral immunomodulation. Because public TCR beta signatures pointed to carriage of CMV infection together with the matching HLA type, the HLA type of each donor mattered for the analysis.

TCRdb records Illumina HiSeq 1500 as the sequencer. TCRdb trimmed public reads at Q25 via fastp, called clones via MiXCR and kept in-frame beta chains. For every CDR3 protein sequence, its rows merge into one entry that carries the most common genes and DNA. This sample is represented by about 130,000 distinct CDR3 sequences; 32% of them were singletons. The ten top clones hold 45% to 55% of the sample. This clonotype was counted a single time. Its antigen is still unknown. No quality values exist for individual bases; no much larger clone is one base distant. Evidence from a single read is weak. Taken with the paper, the label for treatment or condition translates to: in vitro stimulation with specific CMV peptide epitopes to enrich CMV-specific T cells. Study-level results and caveats: The ex vivo response was dominated by HLA-C-restricted CMV-specific TCR beta clonotypes, which also provided the single most frequent clonotype in two of eight donors. In both this cohort and an independent cohort of 350 to 400 donors, the cumulative frequency of public TCR beta family members distinguished carriers of CMV infection plus the relevant HLA type.

Material: CD8+ T cells from cultured PBMCs, obtained from culture after CMV antigen stimulation. The sequence derives from a human donor in good health (CMV status not recorded). Some clones in this sample may be carry-over from other donors' samples.

CDR3 reads: CASSELGTSPLHF. The DNA sequence reads TGTGCCAGCAGTGAGTTAGGAACATCACCCCTCCACTTT. The rearranged segments are TRBV2 and TRBJ1-6; a confident D gene designation cannot be given. CDR1 and CDR2 are read off the germline V gene as SNHLY and FYNNEI. Trimming removed 3 bases from V and 10 bases from J, leaving 10 bases between the germline ends. Its CDR3 holds 13 amino acids, cysteine through phenylalanine. Only the CDR3 region is kept as DNA, spanning 39 bases read in frame from base 1.